This TCR beta chain was obtained from a study of Graves' ophthalmopathy and Graves' hyperthyroidism. Study-wide points: Blood also contained most of the expanded thyroid clonotypes above 0.001 frequency.

The CDR3 extends over 14 amino acids. V shed 6 bases and J 5 bases; nucleotides not matched to a gene: 9. Germline CDR1 is SQVTM and CDR2 is ANQGSEA. RNA transcripts yielded amplified TCR beta CDR3 regions. Investigators did first-round RT-PCR with HTBI primers, then second-round multiplex PCR. TCRdb reprocessed the multiplex PCR reads via MiXCR and lists one record per CDR3 protein. The data hold about half a million distinct CDR3 sequences, with 14% observed a single time. This clonotype was counted ten times or more. Its antigen is not identified. The TCR was taken from a woman aged 30 to 39 with Graves' ophthalmopathy. The V call is TRBV29-1, the J call TRBJ2-5; the match to TRBD2 covers 10 bases. Sequenced: blood. In DNA form, the CDR3 reads TGCAGCGTATCCAATAGCGGGGGGTCGGAGACCCAGTACTTC. It yields the protein CSVSNSGGSETQYF. Variable domain in full (rest from reference TRBV29-1 and TRBJ2-5): SAVISQKPSRDICQRGTSLTIQCQVDSQVTMMFWYRQQPGQSLTLIATANQGSEATYESGFVIDKFPISRPNLTFSTLTVSNMSPEDSSIYLCSVSNSGGSETQYFGPGTRLLVL.